A selection of T cell receptor beta chains follows, all from one sample in a study of blood T cell repertoires in COVID-19. Profiling relied on immunoSEQ multiplex PCR, and the TCRdb table lists in-frame clones only, not all of them. This sample yields about 65,000 clones, of which about 92% are seen a single time; around 1.3% belongs to the top ten. The sample comprised peripheral blood. The receptors originated from a man aged 55 to 70 with acute or convalescent COVID-19. Each CDR3 is given without its conserved first and last residue. The order of the fields is clone size, V gene, CDR3 protein. Size tells how often a clone was seen (once, few, many) or the class of an expanded clone, and some rows leave it out.

- TRBV7-8 ASSPPDRTYT
once TRBV13 ASSSRDRVSTEAF
- TRBV5-4 ASSLGGPKHSEAF
- TRBV7-9 ASSPEEGPSSGNTIY
- TRBV29-1 SVERNRGMNTEAF
- TRBV15 ATSRDRDRVWNEQF
- TRBV15 ATSIGRGPADTQY
- TRBV9 ASSRQGFDTGELF
- TRBV7-9 ASSVDRVNTEAF
- TRBV2 ASSGTGLYGYT
- TRBV30 AWRTGSNTEAF
few TRBV14 ASSQSGQGRAF
- TRBV9 ASSYRPTNEKLF
- TRBV5-1 ASSFETSNDEQF
- TRBV6-5 ASSYSREGAF
- TRBV2 ASSYTGQGNYGYT
- TRBV12-5 ASGLSSSGTGDEKLF
- TRBV5-1 ASSLGQGAPGANVLT
- TRBV12-3/TRBV12-4 ASSFPPDTQY
once TRBV7-3 ASSLLSSTEAF
- TRBV15 ATNPRGEGRETQY
- TRBV6-5 ASTVRSGANVLT
- TRBV7-3 ASSLIGDRGRVRSNQPQH
- TRBV9 ASSLWTGGALSTEAF
- TRBV7-9 ASSLSLGEAEAF
once TRBV4-1 ASSQDRVTGTNTGELF
- TRBV5-1 ASSLGERETQY
few TRBV7-8 ASSLGLGQGPSAGNTIY
- TRBV11-2 ASSLSGTDQPQH
- TRBV9 ASSGGTGGLSGNTIY
- TRBV6-1 ASSENSRKQETQY
- TRBV9 ASSSHGTVNTGELF
- TRBV5-1 ASSSGGGANTGELF
- TRBV19 ASRGVSYEQY
- TRBV7-9 ASSSRSGTGAYEQY
- TRBV24-1 ATSVLQGVLDTQY
- TRBV7-8 ASSLEGTDSNQPQH
- TRBV29-1 SVEGPSSYNEQF
- TRBV5-1 ASSLDGTATLYGYT
- TRBV19 ASTGQANTEAF